This T cell receptor beta chain is drawn from a study of T cells expressing NK-cell markers (dated by TCRdb to the early 2020s). With respect to the entire study: TCR beta-chain repertoires were profiled in sorted CD3+CD56+NKG2C+, CD3+CD56+NKG2C- and CD3+CD56-NKG2C+ T-cell subsets from fewer than 10 donors. Among the eight sequenced donors, seven were HCMV-seropositive and one was HCMV-seronegative. All eight donors whose samples were sequenced were randomly selected healthy volunteers, three of them men and five women. Sequencing of the libraries produced 2 x 150 bp reads on Illumina HiSeq 2000/2500, MiSeq or NextSeq. What the work shows at the level of the full study, not this receptor alone: In a handful of donors, the dominant CD3+CD56+NKG2C+ clonotypes ranked among the top 10 CD8+ clonotypes, making up roughly 1.0-7.0% of CD8+ T cells. Whether the expanded NKG2C-expressing T cell clones were specific for HCMV antigens was left unclear. Those dominant clonotypes were again the most abundant among CD3+CD56-NKG2C+ cells in four donors, at about 25-60.1%.

HCMV serostatus was determined by detecting HCMV-specific IgG in serum with a commercial ELISA kit. Peripheral blood mononuclear cells were isolated from blood by Ficoll density gradient centrifugation. The sample was run on an Illumina HiSeq 2000. TCR beta cDNA libraries were made by 5'RACE template switching that added a universal primer site and unique molecular identifiers. cDNA synthesis was primed from the TCR beta constant segment, followed by two successive PCR amplification steps. As for the original processing: MIGEC was used to demultiplex reads and group reads by UMI, and MiTCR was used to assemble and quantify clonotypes. To exclude erroneous sequences, only TCR cDNA sequences supported by at least two reads were retained. The tcR package was used for downstream repertoire analysis, with clonotypes matched between fractions based on CDR3 nucleotide sequence plus V segment. VDJmatch was used to annotate antigen specificity against VDJdb, with one amino acid substitution in CDR3 permitted. Through TCRdb reprocessing, the reads give one entry per CDR3 protein sequence; DNA is omitted. For this entry, the V and J calls and clone size follow TCRdb and not the study's own pipeline. The record for this sample contains about 450,000 distinct CDR3 sequences. Of the sample, 7.3% falls within the top ten clones.

The CDR3 holds 15 amino acids from the cysteine to the phenylalanine. No DNA is recorded. CDR1 and CDR2, per the germline V gene, are LGHNA and YSLEER. Comments on this clonotype: What antigen it recognizes has not been identified.

The rearrangement combines TRBV4-3 with TRBJ2-3; TCRdb selects TRBD2, and the lack of DNA leaves this call unchecked. Specimen: blood T cells: a sorted CD56 or NKG2C T cell subset, CD4+ or CD8+ T cells, or bulk PBMC T cells (not recorded which). The sequence was collected from a woman aged 18 to 75 in good health. This receptor carries the CDR3 CASSQGARGEDTQYF.